This T cell receptor beta chain was documented in a study of OX40 agonist ivuxolimab in advanced cancers. At the level of the study: Three dose-escalation patients had partial responses: one with hepatocellular carcinoma and two with cutaneous melanoma. Study-level results: Relative to CD4+ cells, CD8+ T cells on average had more expanded clones.

Worth noting for this clone: As yet, its antigen is unknown.

Profiling relied on immunoSEQ multiplex PCR, and the TCRdb table lists in-frame clones only, not all of them. The table records about 67,000 clones, roughly 80% of them present only once. The CDR3 has 14 residues. V shed 2 bases and J 6 bases; nucleotides not matched to a gene: 5. The germline V gene has CDR1 LNHDA and CDR2 SQIVND (reference sequence). The sample consisted of CD4+ or CD8+ T cells sorted from blood, taken in a trial of the OX40 agonist ivuxolimab. The chain is built from TRBV19 and TRBJ1-1; 8 bases fit TRBD1. This receptor was taken from an adult with an advanced solid tumor such as melanoma, head and neck, liver or kidney cancer. DNA for the CDR3: TGTGCCAGTAGTATACAGGGGGCCGGGGCTGAAGCTTTCTTT. This encodes CASSIQGAGAEAFF.